This T cell receptor (beta chain) was documented in a study of blood T cells in healthy people across ages. Whole-study results and caveats: Donors of long life had a larger count of naive CD4+ cells and greater diversity than aged donors.

Extracted total RNA amounted to at least 5.5 micrograms for each sample. The use of a sample-barcoded 5' primer and a J-beta primer mix characterized a second PCR of roughly 6 to 11 cycles. MiXCR, run by TCRdb on the 5' RACE reads, gives a single entry per CDR3 protein. The data show a few hundred thousand distinct CDR3 sequences, roughly half seen once. V shed 0 bases, J shed 3 bases, and the junction held 12 bases outside the gene matches. The CDR3 contains 19 residues. Germline loops: CDR1 MNHEY, CDR2 SVGEGT. A remark on this clonotype: The target antigen is unknown.

The sequenced material came from blood. The genes are TRBV6-2 or TRBV6-3 and TRBJ1-5, with TRBD1 matching 9 bases. This clonotype was sampled from a man in his 60s in good health. The CDR3 nucleotides read TGTGCCAGCAGTTACTCGGGACAGGGAAGTAGAGGTGCCAATCAGCCCCAGCATTTT. This translates into CASSYSGQGSRGANQPQHF.